The text below deals with one TCR beta chain. The same CDR3 also results from other DNA sequences found in this sample. PCR used 60 Vbeta primers and 13 Jbeta primers. Only in-frame clones appear in the TCRdb table, and some are missing; sequencing was by immunoSEQ multiplex PCR. Of approximately 100,000 clones listed, about 70% are singletons. This entry belongs to a study of cytomegalovirus exposure and HLA in healthy donors. The V end was cut by 2 bases, the J end by 5 bases, with 6 bases between. The CDR3 is made up of 11 amino acids. Germline-derived CDR1 and CDR2 are DFQATT and SNEGSKA (reference sequence).

The TCR originated in a woman in her thirties or forties in good health and CMV-seropositive. Sequencing was performed on PBMCs. The chain couples TRBV20-1 to TRBJ2-5, with D possibly being TRBD2 (5 bases). The CDR3 DNA sequence: TGCAGTGCTAGAACGGGGGAGACCCAGTACTTC. It encodes CSARTGETQYF.